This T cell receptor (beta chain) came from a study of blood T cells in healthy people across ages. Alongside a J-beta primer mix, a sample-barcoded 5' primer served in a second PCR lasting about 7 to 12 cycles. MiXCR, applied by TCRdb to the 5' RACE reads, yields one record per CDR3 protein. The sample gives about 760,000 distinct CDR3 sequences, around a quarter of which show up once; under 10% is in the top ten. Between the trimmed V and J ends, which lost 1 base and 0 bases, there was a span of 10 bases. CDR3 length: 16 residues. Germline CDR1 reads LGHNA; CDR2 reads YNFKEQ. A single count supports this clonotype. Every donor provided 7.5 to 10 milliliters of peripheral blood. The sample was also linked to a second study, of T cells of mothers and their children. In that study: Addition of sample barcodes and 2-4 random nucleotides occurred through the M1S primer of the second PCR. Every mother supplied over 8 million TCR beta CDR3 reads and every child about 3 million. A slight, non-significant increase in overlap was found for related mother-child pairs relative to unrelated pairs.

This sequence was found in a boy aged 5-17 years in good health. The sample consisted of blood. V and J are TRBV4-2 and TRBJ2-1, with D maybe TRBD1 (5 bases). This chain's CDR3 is CASSQVGAFSYNEQFF. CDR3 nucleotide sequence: TGTGCCAGCAGCCAAGTTGGGGCATTCTCCTACAATGAGCAGTTCTTC.